These 13 T cell receptor beta chains share one sample of origin, sequenced in a study of CD8 T cells in ankylosing spondylitis. MiXCR, applied by TCRdb to the 5' RACE reads, yields one record per CDR3 protein. This sample has 340,000 or so distinct CDR3 sequences, with around 15% found just once. Material for sequencing was blood, either unsorted or a sorted T cell fraction (not recorded which). These receptors all stem from a male donor with ankylosing spondylitis or in good health (not recorded which).

In this sample, this clonotype turned up a few times. This chain uses TRBV18 with TRBJ1-1; 7 bases agree with TRBD1. V was clipped by 0 bases and J by 0 bases; unmatched bases: 1. This CDR3 has 15 residues. Germline V gene data show CDR1 as KGHSH and CDR2 as LQKENI. As DNA, the CDR3 is TGTGCCAGCTCACCACCGGGACAGATGAACACTGAAGCTTTCTTT. Protein product: CASSPPGQMNTEAFF.

V is TRBV7-9 and J is TRBJ2-3; D gene unclear. The CDR3 is 14 amino acids. Trimming took off 6 bases at V and 4 bases at J, with 14 bases between the two ends. Germline assignment: CDR1 SEHNR and CDR2 FQNEAQ (reference sequence). The CDR3 DNA reads as TGTGCCAGCAGTTTAACGATAGGTTCAGATACGCAGTATTTT. Translating gives CASSLTIGSDTQYF.

V usage is TRBV10-3 and J usage is TRBJ2-7, with a tentative D call TRBD1 (7 bases). Trimming took off 10 bases at V and 1 base at J, with 17 bases between the two ends. The CDR3 runs 14 residues. Germline V lookup: CDR1 ENHRY, CDR2 SYGVKD. CDR3 sequence reads: CATQWGDRSYEQYF. The DNA of the CDR3 is TGTGCCACCCAGTGGGGGGACAGATCCTACGAGCAGTACTTC.

A few counts support this clonotype. This sequence joins TRBV29-1 and TRBJ2-7; 7 bases are shared with TRBD2. The CDR3 totals 15 residues. The J segment lost 3 bases and the V segment lost 2 bases, leaving 10 bases of the junction unmatched. CDR1 and CDR2 from the germline V gene are SQVTM and ANQGSEA. CDR3 nucleotide sequence: TGCAGCGTTGAAAGCCTGGGACTAATCCTCTACGAGCAGTACTTC. Amino acids: CSVESLGLILYEQYF.

V gene TRBV27 combines with J gene TRBJ1-1; D call uncertain. CDR3 length equals 14 residues. The V gene lost 6 bases and the J gene lost 4 bases, with 15 bases spanning the gap. CDR1 MNHEY and CDR2 SMNVEV come from the germline V gene (reference sequence). CDR3 DNA sequence: TGTGCCAGCAGAGAGGACGGGCTATCCACTGAAGCTTTCTTT. Its translation: CASREDGLSTEAFF.

This sequence joins TRBV5-6 and TRBJ2-6; 7 nucleotides line up with TRBD1. The CDR3 is 19 residues long. Looked up from germline, CDR1 is SGHDT and CDR2 is YYEEEE. After removal of 2 bases from V and 0 bases from J, the junction contained 11 bases not matched to a gene. Written as DNA, the CDR3 is TGTGCCAGCAGCTTACTCCGGGACAGACACCTCTCTGGGGCCAACGTCCTGACTTTC. Its protein is CASSLLRDRHLSGANVLTF.

The rearrangement links TRBV20-1 to TRBJ2-7; TRBD2 matches at 11 bases. V was clipped by 6 bases and J by 0 bases; unmatched bases: 10. Germline lookup yields CDR1 DFQATT and CDR2 SNEGSKA (reference sequence). The CDR3 is 16 residues long. CDR3 sequence (DNA): TGCAGTGCCAAAAGCCGACTAGCGGGGTCCTCCTACGAGCAGTACTTC. Translated: CSAKSRLAGSSYEQYF.

V gene TRBV28 combines with J gene TRBJ2-7; 13 bases match TRBD2. Germline V gene data show CDR1 as MDHEN and CDR2 as SYDVKM. The length of the CDR3 is 14 residues. J lost 4 bases, V lost 5 bases, and 2 bases had no gene match. For the CDR3, the DNA is TGTGCCAGCAGTACTAGCGGGAGGGAATACGAGCAGTACTTC. It yields the protein CASSTSGREYEQYF.

The rearrangement uses TRBV7-9 and TRBJ2-1, with D uncertain. Germline lookup yields CDR1 SEHNR and CDR2 FQNEAQ (reference sequence). The V end lost 4 bases, the J end lost 2 bases, and 15 bases lay between the germline ends. The CDR3 runs 16 residues. CDR3 region: CASSSTQSATYNEQFF. The CDR3 DNA reads TGTGCCAGCAGCTCCACCCAGTCTGCCACCTACAATGAGCAGTTCTTC. Looking up the rest from reference TRBV7-9 and TRBJ2-1 gives the full variable domain: DTGVSQNPRHKITKRGQNVTFRCDPISEHNRLYWYRQTLGQGPEFLTYFQNEAQLEKSRLLSDRFSAERPKGSFSTLEIQRTEQGDSAMYLCASSSTQSATYNEQFFGPGTRLTVL.

The chain joins TRBV15 to TRBJ2-5, with D possibly being TRBD1 (6 bases). Trimming removed 8 bases from V and 5 bases from J, with 15 bases in between. Germline V gives CDR1 LNHNV, CDR2 YYDKDF (reference sequence). CDR3 length: 13 residues. Here the CDR3 reads CATGNLQGETQYF. The CDR3, as DNA: TGTGCCACCGGGAACCTCCAGGGGGAGACCCAGTACTTC.

This clonotype was detected only a few times. The chain uses TRBV12-3 or TRBV12-4 and TRBJ1-2; D unresolved. The CDR3 has 14 amino acids. The V end was cut by 6 bases, the J end by 0 bases, with 11 bases between. CDR3 sequence: CASRDGPANYGYTF. CDR3 coding DNA: TGTGCCAGCAGGGACGGGCCAGCTAACTATGGCTACACCTTC.

The chain uses TRBV9 and TRBJ1-3, with 8 bases lining up with TRBD1. CDR3 size: 16 residues. CDR1 is SGDLS and CDR2 is YYNGEE in the germline V gene. V was clipped by 3 bases and J by 0 bases; unmatched bases: 5. The CDR3 is CASSEGDRSSGNTIYF. The DNA for the CDR3 is TGTGCCAGCAGCGAAGGGGACAGGAGCTCTGGAAACACCATATATTTT.

This clonotype was detected ten times or more. This chain connects TRBV10-3 to TRBJ2-7; tentative D call: TRBD2 (5 bases). CDR3 length: 12 amino acids. Germline CDR1 and CDR2: ENHRY and SYGVKD. V lost 6 bases and J 0 bases, leaving 6 bases between the germline ends. The CDR3 sequence is CAISGDSYEQYF. The DNA of the CDR3 is TGTGCCATCAGCGGGGACTCCTACGAGCAGTACTTC.